The 19 T cell receptor beta chains below all came from one sample that was sequenced in a study of post-analysis software for immune sequencing data. Study-wide findings and caveats: TRBV5-6, TRBV5-1 and TRBV20-1 were among a handful of TRBV segments more frequent in patients than controls.

Incorporated into the TCR beta cDNA libraries were unique molecular identifiers, which served to reduce PCR and sequencing biases. TCRdb independently ran MiXCR on the PCR reads; one entry per CDR3 protein. The profile covers about half a million distinct CDR3 sequences, with approximately 31% appearing a single time and 4.5% to 7.5% taken by the ten largest. Their antigen targets remain unknown. The specimen was blood. Receptors originate from a girl aged 2-17 years with multiple sclerosis.

V gene TRBV12-3 or TRBV12-4 combines with J gene TRBJ2-3; TRBD2 matches 8 bases. V lost 6 bases to trimming and J lost 0 bases; unmatched junction nucleotides: 8. The CDR3 sequence is 16 residues long. The CDR3 DNA reads as TGTGCCAGCAGCCCAATAGCGGGGCCGAGCACAGATACGCAGTATTTT. Residues: CASSPIAGPSTDTQYF.

V and J are TRBV6-6 and TRBJ2-5; D gene uncertain. This CDR3 has 14 residues. The V end lost 2 bases, the J end lost 1 base, and 8 bases lay between the germline ends. Germline values: CDR1 MNHNY, CDR2 SVGAGI (reference sequence). The DNA of the CDR3 is TGTGCCAGCAGTTACCGTCTACCCCAAGAGACCCAGTACTTC. Translating gives CASSYRLPQETQYF.

The gene calls are TRBV11-3 and TRBJ2-5; the D gene is possibly TRBD2 (7 bases). The CDR3 length is 13 residues. The germline V and J ends were trimmed by 5 bases and 7 bases, with 14 bases remaining between them. Germline CDR1 and CDR2: SGHNT and YENEEA. The CDR3 region is CASSPRGAVTQYF. The CDR3 DNA sequence: TGTGCCAGCAGCCCCCGGGGGGCCGTGACCCAGTACTTC.

This clonotype occurred a few times. This chain joins TRBV6-6 and TRBJ2-3, with 12 positions matching TRBD2. The V segment lost 2 bases and the J segment 3 bases; nucleotides outside the gene matches: 6. Germline CDR1 is MNHNY and CDR2 is SVGAGI (reference sequence). This CDR3 has 17 amino acids. CDR3 DNA: TGTGCCAGCAGTTACCTCCGGACTAGCGGGGAAACAGATACGCAGTATTTT. Protein: CASSYLRTSGETDTQYF.

The chain employs TRBV7-3 and TRBJ2-1, with TRBD1 matching 9 bases. Per germline, CDR1 SGHTA and CDR2 FQGTGA. The length of the CDR3 is 14 residues. The V and J ends lost 5 bases and 5 bases, in that order; junction bases with no gene match: 4. As DNA, the CDR3 is TGTGCCAGCAGCCTTGGGACAGGGAACAATGAGCAGTTCTTC. Translation: CASSLGTGNNEQFF.

The CDR3 nucleotides are TGTGCCAGCTCACGTAGGGCCGACGAAGCTTTCTTT. Amino acids: CASSRRADEAFF. V is TRBV18 and J is TRBJ1-1; no reliable D call. Germline-derived CDR1 and CDR2 are KGHSH and LQKENI. The CDR3 contains 12 residues. V was cut by 4 bases and J by 8 bases, with 11 bases left in between. Variable domain in full (rest from reference TRBV18 and TRBJ1-1): NAGVMQNPRHLVRRRGQEARLRCSPMKGHSHVYWYRQLPEEGLKFMVYLQKENIIDESGMPKERFSAEFPKEGPSILRIQQVVRGDSAAYFCASSRRADEAFFGQGTRLTVV.

J is TRBJ2-3 and V is TRBV7-3; D possibly corresponds to TRBD2 (5 bases). V lost 5 bases and J lost 6, with 21 bases in between. The CDR3 sequence is 16 residues long. The germline gives CDR1 SGHTA, CDR2 FQGTGA. The chain's CDR3 is CASSPSFRGGVDTQYF. CDR3 DNA: TGTGCCAGCAGCCCCTCGTTTCGGGGTGGGGTGGATACGCAGTATTTT.

This clonotype was observed a handful of times. J is TRBJ2-3 and V is TRBV5-1; 8 nucleotides align to TRBD2. This CDR3 spans 13 amino acids. The trim removed 5 bases at V and 6 bases at J, leaving 5 bases unmatched. Germline V CDR1 and CDR2: SGHRS, YFSETQ. The CDR3: CASSPREGDTQYF. The CDR3 bases are TGCGCCAGCAGTCCCCGGGAGGGGGATACGCAGTATTTT.

Regarding this clonotype: A read error may produce the germline difference seen at one junction end. V usage is TRBV18 and J usage is TRBJ2-7; no clear D. This CDR3 region has 13 residues. Germline V gene data show CDR1 as KGHSH and CDR2 as LQKENI. Here the CDR3 DNA reads TGTGCCAGCTCACCTAACGAGTCCTACGAGCAGTGCTTC. Translation: CASSPNESYEQCF.

J is TRBJ2-5 and V is TRBV20-1, with 9 bases that match TRBD1. The junction had 5 bases not matched to a gene; V was cut back by 4 bases and J by 5 bases. The CDR3 has 13 residues. CDR1 is DFQATT and CDR2 is SNEGSKA in the germline V gene (reference sequence). CDR3 nucleotides: TGCAGTGCTATTGCCGGGACAGGGGAGACCCAGTACTTC. It specifies CSAIAGTGETQYF.

This clonotype showed up many times. The chain couples TRBV29-1 to TRBJ1-2; unclear D gene. Germline V gene lookup returns CDR1 SQVTM and CDR2 ANQGSEA. The V end lost 6 bases, the J end lost 0 bases, and 8 bases lay between the germline ends. CDR3 length: 12 amino acids. DNA of the CDR3: TGCAGCGTCCGGACGGCTAACTATGGCTACACCTTC. Protein sequence: CSVRTANYGYTF.

This clonotype was counted between two and nine times. CDR3 coding DNA: TGTGCCAGCAGTTTCCCGGGGGGTAAATCTAGCACAGATACGCAGTATTTT. Protein: CASSFPGGKSSTDTQYF. The chain uses TRBV12-3 or TRBV12-4 and TRBJ2-3, with TRBD2 matching over 7 bases. CDR3 length: 17 amino acids. Losses at the gene ends were 3 bases for V and 0 bases for J; bases not matched to a gene: 9.

The rearrangement joins TRBV7-3 to TRBJ2-5; no firm D call. This CDR3 is built from 13 residues. Trimming removed 2 bases from V and 5 bases from J, with 9 bases in between. Germline loops: CDR1 SGHTA, CDR2 FQGTGA. CDR3 sequence reads: CASSLLPFETQYF. The CDR3 DNA sequence: TGTGCCAGCAGCTTACTCCCTTTTGAGACCCAGTACTTC.

In this sample, this clonotype turned up many times. This chain uses TRBV29-1 with TRBJ1-2; a possible D gene is TRBD1 (6 bases). Trimming removed 6 bases at V and 6 bases at J, with 17 bases between. Germline values: CDR1 SQVTM, CDR2 ANQGSEA. The CDR3 runs to 13 residues. The CDR3 DNA is TGCAGCGTCACCCAACCAGGGGATGATGGCTACACCTTC. Translation: CSVTQPGDDGYTF.

The gene calls are TRBV20-1 and TRBJ2-2; 10 positions match TRBD2. The CDR3 is made up of 16 amino acids. V lost 3 bases to trimming and J lost 0 bases; unmatched junction nucleotides: 4. Germline lookup yields CDR1 DFQATT and CDR2 SNEGSKA (reference sequence). The CDR3 is CSARQLAGTNTGELFF. The CDR3 DNA follows: TGCAGTGCTAGGCAACTAGCGGGGACGAACACCGGGGAGCTGTTTTTT.

The genes are TRBV6-4 and TRBJ1-5; D is perhaps TRBD1 (6 bases). CDR1 is MRHNA, CDR2 SNTAGT, per germline. The CDR3 consists of 15 residues. The germline V and J ends were trimmed by 0 bases and 7 bases, with 13 bases remaining between them. The CDR3 protein is CASSDSGGVGQPQHF. DNA of the CDR3: TGTGCCAGCAGTGACTCGGGGGGCGTAGGACAGCCCCAGCATTTT.

The chain employs TRBV5-1 and TRBJ1-2; 11 bases agree with TRBD1. Per germline, CDR1 SGHRS and CDR2 YFSETQ. This CDR3 spans 16 amino acids. V trimming: 2 bases; J trimming: 6 bases; junction bases outside the gene matches: 9. CDR3 sequence (DNA): TGCGCCAGCAGCTTTGTTTCGGGACAGGGGGTTGATGGCTACACCTTC. Encoded protein: CASSFVSGQGVDGYTF.

The CDR3 DNA sequence: TGCAGTGCTAGACGGGGCCACACCGGGGAGCTGTTTTTT. Protein sequence: CSARRGHTGELFF. The chain is built from TRBV20-1 and TRBJ1-4; D might be TRBD1 or TRBD2, each matching 5 bases. The J call may be faulty, since TRBJ2-2 better matches the DNA end. This CDR3 is 13 amino acids long. The germline V gene encodes CDR1 DFQATT and CDR2 SNEGSKA (reference sequence).

The chain carries TRBV6-5 and TRBJ2-3; 7 bases agree with TRBD2. V shed 6 bases, J shed 1 base, and the junction held 4 bases outside the gene matches. Germline CDR1 is MNHEY and CDR2 is SVGAGI. This CDR3 region has 14 residues. The CDR3 sequence is CASRESGGTDTQYF. The CDR3 DNA is TGTGCCAGCAGAGAAAGCGGGGGCACAGATACGCAGTATTTT.